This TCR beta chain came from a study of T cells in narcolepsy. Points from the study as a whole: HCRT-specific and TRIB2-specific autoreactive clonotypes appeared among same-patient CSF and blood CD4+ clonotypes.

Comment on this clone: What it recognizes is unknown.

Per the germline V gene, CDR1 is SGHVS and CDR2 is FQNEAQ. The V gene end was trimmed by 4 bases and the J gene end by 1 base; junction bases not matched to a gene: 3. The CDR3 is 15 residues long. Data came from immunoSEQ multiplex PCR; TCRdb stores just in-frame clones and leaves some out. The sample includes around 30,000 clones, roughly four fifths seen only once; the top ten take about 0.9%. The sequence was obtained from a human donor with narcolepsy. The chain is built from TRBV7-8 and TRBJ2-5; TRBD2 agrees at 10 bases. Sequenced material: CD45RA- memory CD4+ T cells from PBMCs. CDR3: CASSSQRGGQETQYF. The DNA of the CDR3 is TGTGCCAGCAGCTCACAGCGGGGGGGCCAAGAGACCCAGTACTTC.